The 24 T cell receptor beta chains in this list originate from one sample, sequenced in a study of CD8+ T cells in alopecia areata. TCR sequencing used cDNA made by reverse transcription of extracted RNA. TCRdb keeps only in-frame clones here, not all; method: immunoSEQ multiplex PCR. Found here are about 110,000 clones, approximately 59% of them singletons; the top ten hold 20% to 25%. Sequenced: CD8+ T cells sorted from blood. The receptors here all came from a human donor in good health.

The chain has TRBV29-1 and TRBJ1-2; D uncertain. V was trimmed by 0 bases and J by 2 bases, leaving 13 bases between them. Germline V gives CDR1 SQVTM, CDR2 ANQGSEA. The CDR3 has 15 residues. CDR3 sequence reads: CSVEDGRAVNYGYTF. Written as DNA, the CDR3 is TGCAGCGTTGAAGATGGGAGAGCCGTAAACTATGGCTACACCTTC.

This clone was seen a single time. J is TRBJ2-5 and V is TRBV5-1; 10 positions match TRBD2. The CDR3 contains 17 residues. V was pared by 5 bases and J by 5 bases, with 15 bases of the junction left unmatched. Germline CDR1 is SGHRS and CDR2 is YFSETQ. CDR3 nucleotides: TGCGCCAGCAGTCGTAGAGGGCCGACTAGCGGGCAGGAGACCCAGTACTTC. This translates into CASSRRGPTSGQETQYF.

The chain couples TRBV29-1 to TRBJ1-1; D might be TRBD1 (6 bases). The CDR3 is 11 residues long. V shed 0 bases and J shed 7 bases, with 6 bases lying between them. Germline lookup yields CDR1 SQVTM and CDR2 ANQGSEA. CDR3 in amino acids: CSVEEGGEAFF. The CDR3 bases are TGCAGCGTTGAAGAAGGGGGTGAAGCTTTCTTT.

The rearrangement links TRBV9 to TRBJ2-7, with 9 nucleotides matching TRBD2. J was trimmed by 2 bases and V by 4 bases; bases with no gene match: 4. The germline V gene encodes CDR1 SGDLS and CDR2 YYNGEE. The CDR3 extends over 14 amino acids. The CDR3 nucleotides are TGTGCCAGCAGCCTGCGGGAGGGGGCCTACGAGCAGTACTTC. It is translated as CASSLREGAYEQYF.

DNA of the CDR3: TGTGCCAGCAGCCTGACCCGGGACAGAAACAACGAGCAGTACTTC. Translated: CASSLTRDRNNEQYF. The chain joins TRBV11-2 to TRBJ2-7; 7 positions match TRBD1. With 5 bases clipped from V and 5 bases from J, the junction kept 12 bases outside the gene matches. Germline V gives CDR1 SGHAT, CDR2 FQNNGV. The CDR3 has 15 amino acids.

The chain joins TRBV29-1 to TRBJ1-2, with 8 positions matching TRBD1. The V gene's germline CDR1 is SQVTM and CDR2 ANQGSEA. Trimming removed 6 bases from V and 0 bases from J; junction bases left unmatched: 6. CDR3 size: 14 residues. The CDR3 loop reads CSVVGQASNYGYTF. For the CDR3, the DNA is TGCAGCGTCGTGGGACAGGCATCTAACTATGGCTACACCTTC.

V gene TRBV27 combines with J gene TRBJ1-6; no firm D call. V lost 3 bases, J lost 0 bases, and 12 bases lay in between. Germline CDR1 and CDR2: MNHEY and SMNVEV (reference sequence). The CDR3 covers 17 residues. CDR3 DNA: TGTGCCAGCAGTTTGGTTCGTGAGAGCTCCTATAATTCACCCCTCCACTTT. As protein: CASSLVRESSYNSPLHF.

This clone came up a few times. The chain links TRBV6-1 to TRBJ2-2; 8 nucleotides line up with TRBD2. This CDR3 spans 14 amino acids. J gave up 7 bases and V 10 bases, and 11 bases lay outside the gene matches. The germline V gene encodes CDR1 MNHNS and CDR2 SASEGT. CDR3 coding DNA: TGTGCCATCGGACGGGGGGGAGACGGCGGGGAGCTGTTTTTT. The encoded protein is CAIGRGGDGGELFF.

The chain carries TRBV6-4 and TRBJ1-2; D is unclear. CDR1 MRHNA and CDR2 SNTAGT come from the germline V gene. This CDR3 comprises 12 residues. V was pared by 4 bases and J by 3 bases, with 6 bases between. CDR3: CASSGLDYGYTF. Here the CDR3 DNA reads TGTGCCAGCAGTGGCCTCGACTATGGCTACACCTTC.

With regard to this clone: The same CDR3 can be traced to other DNA sequences in this sample. V gene TRBV13 combines with J gene TRBJ1-1; no firm D call. The V gene's germline CDR1 is PRHDT and CDR2 FYEKMQ (reference sequence). The CDR3 is made up of 14 amino acids. The germline V and J ends were trimmed by 0 bases and 1 base, with 6 bases remaining between them. This CDR3 is CASSLGGGNTEAFF. CDR3 bases: TGTGCCAGCAGCTTAGGTGGAGGGAACACTGAAGCTTTCTTT.

The V gene is TRBV5-6, the J gene TRBJ2-2, with 13 positions matching TRBD2. Germline-derived CDR1 and CDR2 are SGHDT and YYEEEE. There are 18 residues in the CDR3. Trimming at V came to 5 bases and at J to 2 bases, leaving 9 bases not matched to a gene. The CDR3 coding sequence is TGTGCCAGCAGTCATAGACTAGCGGGGGGACCTAACACCGGGGAGCTGTTTTTT. Amino acid sequence: CASSHRLAGGPNTGELFF.

The count of this clone is one. V gene TRBV9 combines with J gene TRBJ2-7; possible D gene TRBD2, 5 bases. The CDR3 is 15 residues long. Germline lookup yields CDR1 SGDLS and CDR2 YYNGEE. Trimming cost V 0 bases and J 3 bases, with 13 bases left between them. The CDR3 coding sequence is TGTGCCAGCAGCGTAGCGGGAAACCCAAACTACGAGCAGTACTTC. It encodes CASSVAGNPNYEQYF.

The chain combines TRBV4-3 with TRBJ2-5; a possible D gene is TRBD2 (6 bases). In germline, CDR1 is LGHNA, CDR2 YSLEER. Between the trimmed V and J ends, which lost 3 bases and 2 bases, there was a span of 13 bases. This CDR3 region has 15 residues. The CDR3 DNA sequence: TGCGCCAGCAGCCAGGGGACTTACGGACAAGAGACCCAGTACTTC. It encodes CASSQGTYGQETQYF.

This clone was seen more than once but under ten times. The rearrangement uses TRBV7-9 and TRBJ2-7; D might be TRBD2 (5 bases). With 5 bases removed from V and 1 base from J, the gap between germline ends came to 9 bases. The CDR3 spans 13 residues. Germline V gene lookup returns CDR1 SEHNR and CDR2 FQNEAQ (reference sequence). CDR3 loop: CASSHGGSYEQYF. The CDR3 DNA sequence: TGTGCCAGCAGCCATGGAGGATCCTACGAGCAGTACTTC.

This chain links TRBV4-3 with TRBJ2-1; 7 positions agree with TRBD2. The V gene's germline CDR1 is LGHNA and CDR2 YSLEER. CDR3 length equals 15 residues. V was clipped by 4 bases and J by 5 bases; unmatched bases: 8. The CDR3 DNA reads as TGCGCCAGCAGCCCCGATAGCGGGTTTCACAATGAGCAGTTCTTC. Translated: CASSPDSGFHNEQFF.

This clone has a handful of counts. This sequence joins TRBV29-1 and TRBJ2-5, with 7 nucleotides matching TRBD1. CDR1 SQVTM and CDR2 ANQGSEA come from the germline V gene. This CDR3 comprises 15 residues. V was pared by 3 bases and J by 4 bases, with 11 bases of the junction left unmatched. The CDR3 is CSVDVRGYRRETQYF. CDR3 DNA: TGCAGCGTTGATGTCAGGGGGTATCGGCGAGAGACCCAGTACTTC.

The genes are TRBV30 and TRBJ2-6; D is undetermined. Germline CDR1 and CDR2: GTSNPN and SVGIG (reference sequence). This CDR3 has 14 amino acids. Trimming removed 2 bases from V and 2 bases from J, with 7 bases in between. DNA of the CDR3: TGTGCCTGGAGTCCCCCCACTGGGGCCAACGTCCTGACTTTC. Translating gives CAWSPPTGANVLTF.

The CDR3 protein is CASSLGAQRTDTQYF. DNA for the CDR3: TGTGCCAGCAGCTTAGGGGCACAGCGCACAGATACGCAGTATTTT. V gene TRBV7-2 combines with J gene TRBJ2-3, with unresolved D. The CDR3 spans 15 residues. Between the trimmed V and J ends, which lost 1 base and 1 base, there was a span of 9 bases. Per germline, CDR1 SGHTA and CDR2 FQGNSA.

This clone showed up just a few times. The CDR3 DNA is TGTGCCAGCAGTTACTTTGCAGGGTTTGAAGCTTTCTTT. Its translation: CASSYFAGFEAFF. The V and J genes are TRBV6-5 and TRBJ1-1; tentatively, D is TRBD1 (5 bases). CDR1 and CDR2 (germline): MNHEY, SVGAGI. V lost 1 base, J lost 7 bases, and 10 bases lay in between. The CDR3 runs to 13 residues.

J is TRBJ1-1 and V is TRBV4-3; 9 positions match TRBD1. The J segment lost 0 bases and the V segment lost 2 bases, leaving 13 bases of the junction unmatched. Per germline, CDR1 LGHNA and CDR2 YSLEER. This CDR3 has 19 amino acids. CDR3: CASSQYIFGTGTMNTEAFF. In nucleotides, the CDR3 is TGCGCCAGCAGCCAATATATCTTCGGGACAGGGACAATGAACACTGAAGCTTTCTTT.

This clone was seen a few times. The chain couples TRBV15 to TRBJ1-2, with TRBD1 as a possible D gene (6 bases). This CDR3 has 14 residues. Germline values: CDR1 LNHNV, CDR2 YYDKDF (reference sequence). Trimming removed 0 bases at V and 8 bases at J, with 13 bases between. CDR3 in amino acids: CATSREGQGQGYTF. CDR3 nucleotides: TGTGCCACCAGCAGAGAAGGGCAGGGGCAGGGCTACACCTTC.

The V call is TRBV25-1, the J call TRBJ2-7; no clear D. This CDR3 contains 12 residues. V was cut by 4 bases and J by 3 bases, with 7 bases left in between. The V gene's germline CDR1 is MGHDK and CDR2 SYGVNS. CDR3 loop: CASSAGYYEQYF. Here the CDR3 DNA reads TGTGCCAGCAGTGCCGGGTACTACGAGCAGTACTTC.

The table lists this clone with a few counts. The DNA for the CDR3 is TGTGCCAGCAGCGTAGATTCCGGGGGGAAAGTCTATCAGTACTTC. As protein: CASSVDSGGKVYQYF. The chain employs TRBV9 and TRBJ2-5, with TRBD2 identical over 7 bases. Germline trimming cut 0 bases from V and 11 bases from J; bases unmatched to any gene: 13. This CDR3 is built from 15 residues. Germline loops: CDR1 SGDLS, CDR2 YYNGEE.

The chain employs TRBV2 and TRBJ1-2, with D possibly matching TRBD1 (5 bases). The CDR3 runs 13 residues. V shed 3 bases and J shed 4 bases, with 9 bases lying between them. Germline V gene data show CDR1 as SNHLY and CDR2 as FYNNEI. CDR3 residues: CASSELTAYGYTF. In nucleotides, the CDR3 is TGTGCCAGCAGTGAGTTGACAGCCTATGGCTACACCTTC.